The 24 T cell receptor beta chains listed next were all sequenced from one sample in a study of T cell clones after liver transplantation (dated by TCRdb to about 2019). The method behind the library was the immunoSEQ multiplex PCR assay. TCRdb stores this immuneACCESS table with in-frame sequences only. Part of the clones is absent; in the studies checked, under half of the shortfall reflects unresolved V genes, and no reason is known for the rest. For this sample there are 20,000 to 30,000 clones; about three quarters appear just once. Roughly 2.8% of the sample goes to the ten largest clones. In light of the paper, this sample's time point label describes: pre-transplant. Sequences were derived from CD4+ T cells from blood, sampled before liver transplant. Receptor source: a human donor who received a liver transplant.

The V gene is TRBV28, the J gene TRBJ1-2; no clear D. Looked up from germline, CDR1 is MDHEN and CDR2 is SYDVKM. The CDR3 has 14 amino acids. V shed 7 bases and J shed 2 bases, with 14 bases lying between them. CDR3 bases: TGTGCCAGCACCTCTCTTGGCAGGAACTATGGCTACACCTTC. It yields the protein CASTSLGRNYGYTF.

The rearrangement links TRBV5-4 to TRBJ2-4; 7 nucleotides line up with TRBD2. Germline V CDR1 and CDR2: SGHNT, YYREEE (reference sequence). The CDR3 contains 15 residues. With 0 bases clipped from V and 1 base from J, the junction kept 1 base outside the gene matches. CDR3 DNA sequence: TGTGCCAGCAGCTTGGTGGGGGGGGCCAAAAACATTCAGTACTTC. This sequence encodes CASSLVGGAKNIQYF.

The genes are TRBV7-9 and TRBJ1-2, with 7 nucleotides matching TRBD1. V was clipped by 5 bases and J by 3 bases; unmatched bases: 12. Per germline, CDR1 SEHNR and CDR2 FQNEAQ (reference sequence). The CDR3 contains 16 residues. The CDR3: CASSQQAGTAYYGYTF. As DNA, the CDR3 is TGTGCCAGCAGCCAACAAGCCGGGACAGCATACTATGGCTACACCTTC.

The genes are TRBV5-1 and TRBJ2-1; 9 bases fit TRBD1. CDR1 and CDR2 (germline): SGHRS, YFSETQ. The CDR3 is 17 residues long. The V gene end was trimmed by 0 bases and the J gene end by 3 bases; junction bases not matched to a gene: 7. The DNA of the CDR3 is TGCGCCAGCAGCTTGGCCGGGACAGGGCACATCTACAATGAGCAGTTCTTC. It encodes CASSLAGTGHIYNEQFF.

The rearrangement links TRBV30 to TRBJ1-3; 7 nucleotides line up with TRBD1. The junction had 7 bases not matched to a gene; V was cut back by 5 bases and J by 0 bases. The CDR3 is 15 amino acids. Germline V gives CDR1 GTSNPN, CDR2 SVGIG (reference sequence). The CDR3 reads CAWAKGQPSGNTIYF. The CDR3 DNA sequence: TGTGCCTGGGCAAAGGGACAGCCCTCTGGAAACACCATATATTTT.

The rearrangement uses TRBV7-2 and TRBJ2-5, with D unclear. The V gene lost 1 base and the J gene lost 5 bases, with 11 bases spanning the gap. This CDR3 region has 14 residues. The germline gives CDR1 SGHTA, CDR2 FQGNSA. The CDR3 reads CASSLGLGLETQYF. As DNA, the CDR3 is TGTGCCAGCAGCTTAGGCCTTGGGCTGGAGACCCAGTACTTC.

The chain links TRBV11-2 to TRBJ2-3; possible D gene TRBD2, 7 bases. V was pared by 4 bases and J by 8 bases, with 25 bases between. Germline loops: CDR1 SGHAT, CDR2 FQNNGV. The CDR3 contains 17 residues. The CDR3 is CASSYTTGMGTMATQYF. The DNA of the CDR3 is TGTGCCAGCAGCTATACGACAGGAATGGGGACTATGGCTACGCAGTATTTT.

The V gene is TRBV2, the J gene TRBJ1-2, with TRBD1 as a possible D gene (5 bases). V lost 7 bases and J lost 7, with 19 bases in between. CDR1 is SNHLY and CDR2 is FYNNEI in the germline V gene. The CDR3 consists of 14 residues. The chain's CDR3 is CASNPSGGVGGYTF. The CDR3 nucleotides are TGTGCCAGCAACCCCAGTGGGGGAGTTGGTGGCTACACCTTC.

In its sample, this clone was seen once. The chain recombines TRBV6-5 with TRBJ1-2; D is undetermined. CDR1 MNHEY and CDR2 SVGAGI come from the germline V gene. The CDR3 totals 14 residues. V shed 0 bases and J shed 4 bases, with 9 bases lying between them. The CDR3 DNA is TGTGCCAGCAGTTACTCGGGCGACCCCTATGGCTACACCTTC. Amino acids: CASSYSGDPYGYTF.

The V call is TRBV9, the J call TRBJ2-5; TRBD2 matches at 7 bases. From germline, CDR1 is SGDLS and CDR2 YYNGEE. Trimming cost V 0 bases and J 4 bases; bases outside gene matches: 12. CDR3 length equals 17 residues. The CDR3 sequence: CASSVAGGGSIGETQYF. The CDR3 nucleotides are TGTGCCAGCAGCGTAGCTGGTGGCGGGAGCATTGGAGAGACCCAGTACTTC.

The gene calls are TRBV5-4 and TRBJ2-1; maybe TRBD2 (6 bases). V lost 4 bases, J lost 0 bases, and 26 bases lay in between. The length of the CDR3 is 20 residues. Per the germline V gene, CDR1 is SGHNT and CDR2 is YYREEE (reference sequence). CDR3 region: CASSRSSTSLLAYSYNEQFF. The CDR3 DNA is TGTGCCAGCAGCCGCTCCTCGACTTCTTTGCTAGCGTACTCCTACAATGAGCAGTTCTTC.

The J gene is TRBJ2-1, the V gene TRBV5-5, with 7 bases identical to TRBD1. Unmatched junction bases numbered 7, after V lost 1 base and J lost 3 bases. This CDR3 is built from 16 residues. Germline loops: CDR1 SGHKS, CDR2 YYEKEE (reference sequence). Here the CDR3 reads CASSLIEDRFYNEQFF. The CDR3 bases are TGTGCCAGCAGCTTGATAGAGGACAGGTTCTACAATGAGCAGTTCTTC.

The sample holds one count of this clone. The V gene is TRBV28, the J gene TRBJ1-3; TRBD1 matches 9 bases. Germline-derived CDR1 and CDR2 are MDHEN and SYDVKM. The J segment lost 4 bases and the V segment lost 6 bases, leaving 7 bases of the junction unmatched. The CDR3 spans 15 residues. The CDR3 DNA follows: TGTGCCAGCAGGGGACAGGGAACGGGAGGAAACACCATATATTTT. The encoded protein is CASRGQGTGGNTIYF.

The rearrangement joins TRBV5-4 to TRBJ2-5, with 7 bases that match TRBD2. Trimming removed 4 bases from V and 5 bases from J; junction bases left unmatched: 8. CDR3 length: 14 amino acids. Germline V gene lookup returns CDR1 SGHNT and CDR2 YYREEE (reference sequence). CDR3 protein: CASSQGGSTETQYF. The CDR3 coding sequence is TGTGCCAGCAGCCAGGGCGGGAGCACCGAGACCCAGTACTTC. Full variable domain (rest looked up from reference TRBV5-4 and TRBJ2-5): ETGVTQSPTHLIKTRGQQVTLRCSSQSGHNTVSWYQQALGQGPQFIFQYYREEENGRGNFPPRFSGLQFPNYSSELNVNALELDDSALYLCASSQGGSTETQYFGPGTRLLVL.

The genes are TRBV5-1 and TRBJ2-1; 12 positions agree with TRBD2. This CDR3 is 14 amino acids long. V was clipped by 0 bases and J by 9 bases; unmatched bases: 1. Germline loops: CDR1 SGHRS, CDR2 YFSETQ. As DNA, the CDR3 is TGCGCCAGCAGCTTGGGGGGACTAGCGGGTGAGCAGTTCTTC. It codes for CASSLGGLAGEQFF.

The CDR3 nucleotides are TGTGCCACCGAGACAGGGGTCAAAAACATTCAGTACTTC. It encodes CATETGVKNIQYF. V usage is TRBV19 and J usage is TRBJ2-4, with 8 bases lining up with TRBD1. Trimming at V came to 10 bases and at J to 3 bases, leaving 5 bases not matched to a gene. Germline loops: CDR1 LNHDA, CDR2 SQIVND (reference sequence). The CDR3 has 13 residues.

The chain employs TRBV15 and TRBJ2-5, with no clear D. CDR3 length: 12 residues. Germline V gene sequence: CDR1 LNHNV, CDR2 YYDKDF (reference sequence). The germline V and J ends were trimmed by 3 bases and 7 bases, with 9 bases remaining between them. The CDR3 DNA sequence: TGTGCCACCAGCAGGGATTGGGGGACCCAGTACTTC. It specifies CATSRDWGTQYF.

This clone is medium-sized (0.01 to 0.1%) within its sample. J is TRBJ1-6 and V is TRBV28; TRBD1 matches at 10 bases. The CDR3 covers 15 residues. V dropped 6 bases and J dropped 6; count of bases not matched to a gene: 5. Germline values: CDR1 MDHEN, CDR2 SYDVKM. The CDR3 spells CASSGRQGANSPLHF. CDR3 DNA: TGTGCCAGCAGCGGAAGACAGGGGGCTAATTCACCCCTCCACTTT.

This clone is a singleton in its sample. The CDR3 protein is CASSLQWGRNSPLHF. The CDR3 nucleotides read TGTGCCAGCAGCCTCCAATGGGGACGTAATTCACCCCTCCACTTT. V is TRBV7-8 and J is TRBJ1-6; possible D gene TRBD1, 5 bases. Germline CDR1 is SGHVS and CDR2 is FQNEAQ. The V gene lost 5 bases and the J gene lost 6 bases, with 14 bases spanning the gap. This CDR3 has 15 amino acids. Full variable domain (remainder filled in from reference TRBV7-8 and TRBJ1-6): GAGVSQSPRYKVAKRGQDVALRCDPISGHVSLFWYQQALGQGPEFLTYFQNEAQLDKSGLPSDRFFAERPEGSVSTLKIQRTQQEDSAVYLCASSLQWGRNSPLHFGNGTRLTVT.

This chain uses TRBV27 with TRBJ2-7; weak D call: TRBD2 (6 bases). With 1 base removed from V and 1 base from J, the gap between germline ends came to 17 bases. Germline loops: CDR1 MNHEY, CDR2 SMNVEV (reference sequence). The CDR3 consists of 17 residues. Here the CDR3 reads CASSLFPSSASSYEQYF. As DNA, the CDR3 is TGTGCCAGCAGTTTATTCCCCTCTAGCGCCTCTTCCTACGAGCAGTACTTC.

This clone occurred a few times. The chain has TRBV28 and TRBJ2-2; the match to TRBD2 covers 14 bases. This CDR3 region has 18 residues. From germline, CDR1 is MDHEN and CDR2 SYDVKM. The V segment lost 5 bases and the J segment 0 bases; nucleotides outside the gene matches: 5. CDR3 in DNA: TGTGCCAGCAGTAAGGGACTAGCGGGGGCCTCGAACACCGGGGAGCTGTTTTTT. Its translation is CASSKGLAGASNTGELFF.

The chain combines TRBV23-1 with TRBJ2-7; D is unresolved. TRBV23-1 is recorded as an ORF, its role being uncertain. V lost 4 bases, J lost 4 bases, and 23 bases lay in between. CDR3 length: 17 amino acids. CDR3 bases: TGCGCCAGCAGTCGAGGATGGACGGATCCCCTCGGGTACGAGCAGTACGTC. It is translated as CASSRGWTDPLGYEQYV.

The chain employs TRBV18 and TRBJ1-1; no clear D. V lost 2 bases, J lost 1 base, and 5 bases lay in between. Germline lookup yields CDR1 KGHSH and CDR2 LQKENI. The CDR3 runs to 13 residues. The DNA for the CDR3 is TGTGCCAGCTCACCAGGCCCGAACACTGAAGCTTTCTTT. It is translated as CASSPGPNTEAFF.

This clone was detected a few times. The rearrangement joins TRBV19 to TRBJ1-2, with 10 bases fitting TRBD1. The germline V gene encodes CDR1 LNHDA and CDR2 SQIVND (reference sequence). The CDR3 is made up of 14 amino acids. The V and J ends lost 5 bases and 5 bases, in that order; junction bases with no gene match: 5. The CDR3 region is CASSPGTGDYGYTF. The CDR3 DNA reads as TGTGCCAGTAGTCCCGGGACAGGGGATTATGGCTACACCTTC.